Listed here are 28 T cell receptor beta chains from one sample, sequenced in a study of T cell repertoires in cytomegalovirus infection. Using its own MiXCR run on the reads, TCRdb lists one record per CDR3 protein. The table includes 300,000 to 400,000 distinct CDR3 sequences, around 25% detected once. No cognate antigen is known for these TCRs. The specimen was cultured PBMCs, collected from culture after CMV antigen stimulation. The receptors were gathered from a human donor in good health (CMV status not recorded). Some clones in this sample may be carry-over from other donors' samples.

This clonotype was counted between two and nine times. The V gene is TRBV20-1, the J gene TRBJ1-2; D uncertain. The CDR3 has 11 residues. The germline gives CDR1 DFQATT, CDR2 SNEGSKA (reference sequence). Trimming stripped 8 bases from V and 6 bases from J, with 13 bases between. CDR3 region: CSTRTVDGYTF. For the CDR3, the DNA is TGCAGTACGAGGACGGTGGATGGCTACACCTTC.

This clonotype showed up just a few times. The rearrangement uses TRBV7-2 and TRBJ2-2, with D perhaps TRBD2 (6 bases). V was clipped by 4 bases and J by 4 bases, with 13 bases between them. The CDR3 spans 15 residues. CDR1 SGHTA and CDR2 FQGNSA come from the germline V gene. The CDR3 DNA sequence: TGTGCCAGCAGCTCCTTCGCGGGAACCACCGGGGAGCTGTTTTTT. Amino acids: CASSSFAGTTGELFF.

The J gene is TRBJ1-6, the V gene TRBV5-6; 9 bases line up with TRBD1. V lost 0 bases and J lost 8; bases outside the gene matches: 0. The germline CDR1 and CDR2 sequences are SGHDT and YYEEEE. The CDR3 is made up of 14 amino acids. CDR3 in amino acids: CASSLGTGDSPLHF. CDR3 nucleotide sequence: TGTGCCAGCAGCTTGGGGACAGGGGATTCACCCCTCCACTTT.

This clonotype was detected only once. CDR3 nucleotide sequence: TGTGCCAGCCAGGGCCTCACAGATACGCAGTATTTT. This translates into CASQGLTDTQYF. The chain carries TRBV2 and TRBJ2-3; the D gene is possibly TRBD1 (5 bases). There are 12 residues in the CDR3. V dropped 8 bases and J dropped 2 bases, with 8 bases sitting between them. The V gene's germline CDR1 is SNHLY and CDR2 FYNNEI.

CDR3 coding DNA: TGCGCCAGCAGCTTGAGTAGATCGGGCCCAGAGACCCAGTACTTC. This translates into CASSLSRSGPETQYF. This chain joins TRBV5-1 and TRBJ2-5; D uncertain. Germline values: CDR1 SGHRS, CDR2 YFSETQ. The CDR3 extends over 15 amino acids. V gave up 1 base and J gave up 4 bases, with 14 bases separating them.

This clonotype was seen many times. The chain recombines TRBV19 with TRBJ2-7; 12 bases match TRBD1. The trim removed 5 bases at V and 5 bases at J, leaving 7 bases unmatched. The CDR3 spans 15 residues. Germline V CDR1 and CDR2: LNHDA, SQIVND (reference sequence). The CDR3 region has the DNA TGTGCCAGTAGTTTATCCGGGACAGGGGGCGACGAGCAGTACTTC. Amino acids: CASSLSGTGGDEQYF.

This clonotype was counted between two and nine times. The chain is built from TRBV10-2 and TRBJ2-3, with 7 bases identical to TRBD2. The germline V gene has CDR1 WSHSY and CDR2 SAAADI. The CDR3 covers 12 residues. Losses at the gene ends were 6 bases for V and 5 bases for J; bases not matched to a gene: 2. CDR3 nucleotide sequence: TGCGCCAGCAGCATAGCGGGAGATACGCAGTATTTT. Amino acids: CASSIAGDTQYF.

The J gene is TRBJ2-1, the V gene TRBV30, with 7 bases fitting TRBD2. The trim removed 5 bases at V and 0 bases at J, leaving 7 bases unmatched. The germline CDR1 and CDR2 sequences are GTSNPN and SVGIG (reference sequence). This CDR3 is built from 15 residues. The CDR3 is CAWGSSGRSYNEQFF. The CDR3 DNA reads TGTGCCTGGGGATCTAGCGGACGCTCCTACAATGAGCAGTTCTTC. Full variable domain (remainder filled in from reference TRBV30 and TRBJ2-1): SQTIHQWPATLVQPVGSPLSLECTVEGTSNPNLYWYRQAAGRGLQLLFYSVGIGQISSEVPQNLSASRPQDRQFILSSKKLLLSDSGFYLCAWGSSGRSYNEQFFGPGTRLTVL.

This clonotype has a handful of counts. The chain couples TRBV11-2 to TRBJ2-7, with D perhaps matching TRBD1 or TRBD2 (5 bases each). Trimming took 5 bases from V and 3 from J, leaving 8 bases between them. CDR3 length: 12 residues. Germline assignment: CDR1 SGHAT and CDR2 FQNNGV. CDR3 loop: CASSRDLYEQYV. CDR3 DNA: TGTGCCAGCAGCCGGGACCTCTACGAGCAGTACGTC.

V usage is TRBV19 and J usage is TRBJ2-2; TRBD1 might be the D (5 bases). Trimming left V 7 bases short and J 0 bases short, with 9 bases between. The CDR3 spans 14 residues. Germline CDR1 reads LNHDA; CDR2 reads SQIVND (reference sequence). Here the CDR3 DNA reads TGTGCCAGTATTCGACAGCCGAACACCGGGGAGCTGTTTTTT. This gives the protein CASIRQPNTGELFF.

The V call is TRBV6-1, the J call TRBJ1-2; D may be TRBD1 (6 bases). The CDR3 runs 13 residues. Germline V gene data show CDR1 as MNHNS and CDR2 as SASEGT. V was clipped by 5 bases and J by 8 bases, with 15 bases between them. The CDR3 coding sequence is TGTGCCAGCAGTCAGGGAGGGGGGGGAGGCTACACCTTC. It is translated as CASSQGGGGGYTF.

The chain links TRBV28 to TRBJ1-5; D not certain. The CDR3 extends over 14 amino acids. V was clipped by 5 bases and J by 3 bases, with 11 bases between them. Germline CDR1 MDHEN, CDR2 SYDVKM. CDR3 in amino acids: CASSPVGDNQPQHF. The CDR3 nucleotides read TGTGCCAGCAGTCCGGTTGGGGACAATCAGCCCCAGCATTTT.

The genes are TRBV11-3 and TRBJ1-2, with 10 positions matching TRBD1. Trimming took 1 base from V and 7 from J; bases not matched to a gene: 0. CDR1 and CDR2 from the germline V gene are SGHNT and YENEEA. The CDR3 spans 13 residues. The CDR3 DNA sequence: TGTGCCAGCAGCTTAGGGGACAGGGGTGGCTACACCTTC. This codes for CASSLGDRGGYTF. Complete variable domain (other parts from reference TRBV11-3 and TRBJ1-2): EAGVVQSPRYKIIEKKQPVAFWCNPISGHNTLYWYLQNLGQGPELLIRYENEEAVDDSQLPKDRFSAERLKGVDSTLKIQPAELGDSAVYLCASSLGDRGGYTFGSGTRLTVV.

This clonotype occurred a few times. The V gene is TRBV6-1, the J gene TRBJ2-7, with D perhaps being TRBD1 or TRBD2 (5 bases each). The germline gives CDR1 MNHNS, CDR2 SASEGT. V was clipped by 5 bases and J by 4 bases, with 9 bases between them. The CDR3 runs 12 residues. The chain's CDR3 is CASSIWGYEQYF. In DNA form, the CDR3 reads TGTGCCAGCAGTATTTGGGGGTACGAGCAGTACTTC.

This clonotype has a handful of counts. This rearrangement joins TRBV24-1 to TRBJ1-5; D perhaps matches TRBD1 (6 bases). CDR3 length: 17 amino acids. Trimming removed 2 bases at V and 0 bases at J, with 13 bases between. CDR1 and CDR2 from the germline V gene are KGHDR and SFDVKD. As DNA, the CDR3 is TGTGCCACCAGTGATTCGCAGGGGACACATAGCAATCAGCCCCAGCATTTT. Its protein is CATSDSQGTHSNQPQHF.

The J gene is TRBJ2-1, the V gene TRBV5-4; D possibly corresponds to TRBD2 (6 bases). CDR3 size: 16 residues. V was clipped by 3 bases and J by 8 bases, with 21 bases between them. Looked up from germline, CDR1 is SGHNT and CDR2 is YYREEE (reference sequence). The chain's CDR3 is CASSSPTGGSSDEQFF. CDR3 in DNA: TGTGCCAGCAGCTCTCCTACCGGGGGTAGCTCAGATGAGCAGTTCTTC.

The gene calls are TRBV7-9 and TRBJ1-4; D is uncertain. The CDR3 extends over 15 amino acids. V was trimmed by 5 bases and J by 4 bases, leaving 14 bases between them. Germline CDR1 reads SEHNR; CDR2 reads FQNEAQ (reference sequence). CDR3 protein: CASSPGIEFNEKLFF. CDR3 DNA: TGTGCCAGCAGCCCAGGAATAGAATTTAATGAAAAACTGTTTTTT.

CDR3 sequence reads: CASSLRQNNEQFF. The CDR3 DNA sequence: TGCGCCAGCAGCTTGCGGCAAAACAATGAGCAGTTCTTC. V gene TRBV5-1 combines with J gene TRBJ2-1; D call uncertain. This CDR3 region has 13 residues. The V gene's germline CDR1 is SGHRS and CDR2 YFSETQ. The V end lost 1 base, the J end lost 5 bases, and 7 bases lay between the germline ends.

V usage is TRBV11-2 and J usage is TRBJ1-3; no firm D call. There are 15 residues in the CDR3. The V end was cut by 5 bases, the J end by 0 bases, with 11 bases between. CDR1 and CDR2 from the germline V gene are SGHAT and FQNNGV. CDR3 amino acids: CASSPGPSSGNTIYF. The CDR3 bases are TGTGCCAGCAGCCCCGGACCGAGCTCTGGAAACACCATATATTTT.

The chain recombines TRBV11-2 with TRBJ1-3; TRBD1 aligns across 9 bases. From germline, CDR1 is SGHAT and CDR2 FQNNGV. V was pared by 5 bases and J by 9 bases, with 8 bases of the junction left unmatched. This CDR3 is 14 amino acids long. CDR3 residues: CASSQTGGKSTIYF. CDR3 sequence (DNA): TGTGCCAGCAGCCAGACAGGGGGGAAGAGCACCATATATTTT.

The chain links TRBV7-6 to TRBJ1-2; tentatively, D is TRBD1 (5 bases). Germline CDR1 reads SGHVS; CDR2 reads FNYEAQ. V lost 6 bases, J lost 6 bases, and 17 bases lay in between. This CDR3 comprises 14 residues. The CDR3 DNA reads as TGTGCCAGCAGGGGGGACCGACTACCTAATGGCTACACCTTC. Protein sequence: CASRGDRLPNGYTF.

This clonotype has just a few counts. The chain carries TRBV19 and TRBJ2-1; 7 nucleotides match TRBD2. CDR3 length: 15 residues. Unmatched junction bases numbered 8, after V lost 0 bases and J lost 9 bases. CDR1 and CDR2 (germline): LNHDA, SQIVND (reference sequence). DNA for the CDR3: TGTGCCAGTAGTATAGATCTGTCGGGAGGAGGTGAGCAGTTCTTC. Translated: CASSIDLSGGGEQFF.

This chain uses TRBV7-2 with TRBJ2-5; 13 positions agree with TRBD2. CDR3 size: 19 residues. Germline V gene sequence: CDR1 SGHTA, CDR2 FQGNSA. V lost 5 bases to trimming and J lost 2 bases; unmatched junction nucleotides: 14. The CDR3 sequence is CASSSTHGLAGEWQETQYF. In DNA form, the CDR3 reads TGTGCCAGCAGCAGTACCCACGGACTAGCGGGAGAATGGCAAGAGACCCAGTACTTC.

Only a few counts were recorded for this clonotype. This rearrangement joins TRBV3-1 to TRBJ2-5; D is unresolved. Germline V CDR1 and CDR2: LGHDT, YNNKEL (reference sequence). V lost 1 base and J lost 7, with 10 bases in between. This CDR3 region has 13 residues. DNA of the CDR3: TGTGCCAGCAGCCAAGGCACGGAGCGGACCCAGTACTTC. Protein: CASSQGTERTQYF.

This clonotype was picked up a small number of times. The chain employs TRBV19 and TRBJ1-5; 7 bases line up with TRBD1. The ends lost 0 bases at V and 5 bases at J; junction bases unmatched: 4. The length of the CDR3 is 15 residues. The germline V gene has CDR1 LNHDA and CDR2 SQIVND (reference sequence). The DNA of the CDR3 is TGTGCCAGTAGTATAGAAGGGACAGATTATCAGCCCCAGCATTTT. Amino acid sequence: CASSIEGTDYQPQHF.

With regard to this clonotype: A clone one base away is much larger, so this may be a read error. This rearrangement joins TRBV7-2 to TRBJ2-5, with D possibly matching TRBD2 (6 bases). Germline V gives CDR1 SGHTA, CDR2 FQGNSA. Between the trimmed V and J ends, which lost 10 bases and 3 bases, there was a span of 15 bases. CDR3 length: 13 residues. The CDR3 DNA reads as TGTGCCAACAGATTCACGGGGGAAGAGACCCAGTACTTC. Its protein product is CANRFTGEETQYF.

There are many counts of this clonotype. J is TRBJ2-7 and V is TRBV7-6; D could derive from TRBD1 or TRBD2 (7 bases each). CDR3 length equals 14 residues. Germline-derived CDR1 and CDR2 are SGHVS and FNYEAQ. V lost 5 bases, J lost 0 bases, and 11 bases lay in between. CDR3 region: CASSAGGVSYEQYF. Here the CDR3 DNA reads TGTGCCAGCAGCGCAGGGGGGGTCTCCTACGAGCAGTACTTC. Complete variable domain (other parts from reference TRBV7-6 and TRBJ2-7): GAGVSQSPRYKVTKRGQDVALRCDPISGHVSLYWYRQALGQGPEFLTYFNYEAQQDKSGLPNDRFSAERPEGSISTLTIQRTEQRDSAMYRCASSAGGVSYEQYFGPGTRLTVT.

The sample holds many counts of this clonotype. The J gene is TRBJ2-6, the V gene TRBV7-2; TRBD1 matches 9 bases. V was pared by 2 bases and J by 4 bases, with 12 bases of the junction left unmatched. CDR1 is SGHTA and CDR2 is FQGNSA in the germline V gene. This CDR3 is 19 amino acids long. The CDR3 nucleotides are TGTGCCAGCAGCTTATTCCGGGACAGGGTCGTCTCCGGGGCCAACGTCCTGACTTTC. This encodes CASSLFRDRVVSGANVLTF.